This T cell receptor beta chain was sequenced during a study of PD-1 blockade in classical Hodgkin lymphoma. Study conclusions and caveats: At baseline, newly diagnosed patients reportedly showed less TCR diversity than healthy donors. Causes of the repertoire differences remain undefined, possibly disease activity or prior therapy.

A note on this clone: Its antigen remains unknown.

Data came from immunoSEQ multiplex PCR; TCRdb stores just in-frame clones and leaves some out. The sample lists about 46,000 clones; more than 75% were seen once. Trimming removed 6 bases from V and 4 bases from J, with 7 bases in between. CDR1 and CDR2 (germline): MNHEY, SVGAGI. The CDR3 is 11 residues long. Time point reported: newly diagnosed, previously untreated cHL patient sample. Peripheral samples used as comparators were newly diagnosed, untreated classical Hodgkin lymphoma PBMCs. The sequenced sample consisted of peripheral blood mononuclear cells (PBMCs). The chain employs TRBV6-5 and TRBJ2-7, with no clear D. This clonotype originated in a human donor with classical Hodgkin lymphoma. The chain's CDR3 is CASRTTYEQYF. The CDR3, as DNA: TGTGCCAGCAGAACTACGTACGAGCAGTACTTC.